This is a list of T cell receptor beta chains from one sample in a study of OX40 agonist ivuxolimab in advanced cancers. Profiled with immunoSEQ multiplex PCR; TCRdb holds only in-frame clones, not every one. The table shows 75,000 to 100,000 clones, with roughly four fifths occurring only once. Source: CD4+ or CD8+ T cells sorted from blood, taken in a trial of the OX40 agonist ivuxolimab. The receptor source for this set is an adult with an advanced solid tumor such as melanoma, head and neck, liver or kidney cancer. CDR3s include the opening cysteine and the closing phenylalanine or tryptophan. A D gene is named only where the DNA matches it firmly. Not all rows give a size; the values are once, few, many and, for expanded clones, a class.

. | . | TRBJ1-1 | TRBV7-2 | CASSLAAGLNTEAFF | TGTGCCAGCAGCTTGGCTGCCGGACTGAACACTGAAGCTTTCTTT
. | . | TRBJ2-6 | TRBV10-3 | CAISLRRTGANVLTF | TGTGCCATCAGCTTGAGACGCACTGGGGCCAACGTCCTGACTTTC
TRBD2 | . | TRBJ2-5 | TRBV15 | CATSRDWASGEETQYF | TGTGCCACCAGCAGAGATTGGGCTAGCGGGGAAGAGACCCAGTACTTC
. | once | TRBJ2-2 | TRBV5-8 | CASSDAYGVGLNTGELFF | TGTGCCAGCAGCGATGCCTATGGAGTCGGACTAAACACCGGGGAGCTGTTTTTT
. | . | TRBJ1-1 | TRBV15 | CATKETEMNTEAFF | TGTGCCACCAAGGAGACCGAAATGAACACTGAAGCTTTCTTT
. | . | TRBJ1-2 | TRBV27 | CASSLGGDYNYGYTF | TGTGCCAGCAGTTTAGGGGGAGATTATAACTATGGCTACACCTTC
. | . | TRBJ2-1 | TRBV7-9 | CASSLELGGNEQFF | TGTGCCAGCAGCTTAGAGCTAGGAGGCAATGAGCAGTTCTTC
TRBD2 | . | TRBJ2-3 | TRBV4-1 | CASSHATSGEYTDTQYF | TGCGCCAGCAGCCATGCAACTAGCGGGGAATACACAGATACGCAGTATTTT
. | . | TRBJ2-3 | TRBV27 | CASSFSGTSTDTQYF | TGTGCCAGCAGTTTTTCCGGAACTAGCACAGATACGCAGTATTTT
. | once | TRBJ2-3 | TRBV11-1 | CASRPRITDTQYF | TGTGCCAGCAGACCGCGGATCACAGATACGCAGTATTTT
TRBD1 | few | TRBJ1-4 | TRBV7-2 | CASSLLAGQGVYEKLFF | TGTGCCAGCAGCTTATTGGCGGGACAGGGGGTCTATGAAAAACTGTTTTTT
. | . | TRBJ2-7 | TRBV2 | CASSSQGRGPYEQYF | TGTGCCAGCAGTTCACAGGGTCGGGGACCGTACGAGCAGTACTTC
TRBD2 | . | TRBJ2-1 | TRBV5-1 | CASSLEGGRYNEQFF | TGCGCCAGCAGCTTGGAAGGCGGGAGATACAATGAGCAGTTCTTC
. | . | TRBJ1-6 | TRBV11-2 | CASARRDNSPLHF | TGTGCCAGCGCTAGGCGCGATAATTCACCCCTCCACTTT
TRBD1 | . | TRBJ1-1 | TRBV27 | CAIGRGPHTEAFF | TGTGCCATCGGGAGGGGGCCCCACACTGAAGCTTTCTTT
. | . | TRBJ2-7 | TRBV6-6 | CASKVPGSYEQYF | TGTGCCAGCAAGGTACCAGGGTCCTACGAGCAGTACTTC
TRBD1 | . | TRBJ2-5 | TRBV10-2 | CASSDTDRGETQYF | TGCGCCAGCAGTGATACGGACAGGGGGGAGACCCAGTACTTC
. | . | TRBJ2-7 | TRBV6-5 | CASRPSGGSYEQYF | TGTGCCAGCAGGCCCTCAGGGGGGTCCTACGAGCAGTACTTC
. | . | TRBJ2-6 | TRBV30 | CAWTRRLSSGANVLTF | TGTGCCTGGACTCGCCGCCTGAGCTCTGGGGCCAACGTCCTGACTTTC
TRBD1 | . | TRBJ1-6 | TRBV12-5 | CASGVGTGGNSPLHF | TGTGCTAGTGGGGTGGGGACAGGGGGGAATTCACCCCTCCACTTT
. | . | TRBJ1-1 | TRBV6-5 | CASSSQGGNTEAFF | TGTGCCAGCAGTTCACAGGGTGGGAACACTGAAGCTTTCTTT
. | . | TRBJ2-7 | TRBV6-6 | CASSNRDGSYEQYF | TGTGCCAGCAGCAACCGGGACGGCTCCTACGAGCAGTACTTC
. | . | TRBJ2-5 | TRBV7-2 | CASSLLPFSGAARETQYF | TGTGCCAGCAGCTTACTCCCTTTTAGCGGAGCCGCTCGAGAGACCCAGTACTTC
TRBD1 | . | TRBJ1-2 | TRBV6-5 | CASSPGPTGDIGYTF | TGTGCCAGCAGCCCCGGGCCTACAGGGGACATTGGCTACACCTTC
. | once | TRBJ1-1 | TRBV6-1 | CASSATDAGTEAFF | TGTGCCAGCAGTGCAACGGACGCAGGGACTGAAGCTTTCTTT
TRBD2 | . | TRBJ2-3 | TRBV12-5 | CASGPSLAGVTDTQYF | TGTGCTAGTGGTCCCTCCCTAGCGGGGGTCACAGATACGCAGTATTTT
. | . | TRBJ1-6 | TRBV19 | CASSIDPGGSPLHF | TGTGCCAGTAGTATCGACCCCGGGGGCTCACCCCTCCACTTT
TRBD2 | . | TRBJ2-7 | TRBV7-2 | CASGWRREASPYEQYF | TGTGCCAGCGGGTGGCGGCGGGAGGCCTCCCCCTACGAGCAGTACTTC
. | . | TRBJ1-1 | TRBV30 | CAWDRNRDAEAFF | TGTGCCTGGGACAGGAATCGTGACGCTGAAGCTTTCTTT
. | . | TRBJ1-1 | TRBV7-6 | CASSLASGFPPTEAFF | TGTGCCAGCAGCTTAGCGTCAGGGTTCCCACCCACTGAAGCTTTCTTT
. | . | TRBJ1-1 | TRBV4-1 | CASSQDRNTEAFF | TGCGCCAGCAGCCAAGACAGGAACACTGAAGCTTTCTTT
. | . | TRBJ2-7 | TRBV29-1 | CSVVSSYEQYF | TGCAGCGTTGTCAGCTCCTACGAGCAGTACTTC
. | . | TRBJ2-7 | TRBV19 | CASSSTAASYEQYF | TGTGCCAGTAGTAGTACAGCGGCCTCCTACGAGCAGTACTTC
TRBD2 | . | TRBJ2-1 | TRBV27 | CASSSPQGTSAYNEQFF | TGTGCCAGCAGTTCCCCGCAAGGGACTAGCGCCTACAATGAGCAGTTCTTC
. | . | TRBJ1-1 | TRBV5-4 | CASGTGNTEAFF | TGTGCCAGCGGGACGGGGAACACTGAAGCTTTCTTT
. | few | TRBJ1-3 | TRBV15 | CATSRARGGSGNTIYF | TGTGCCACCAGCAGAGCCAGGGGAGGCTCTGGAAACACCATATATTTT
. | once | TRBJ2-2 | TRBV9 | CASSVSPNTGELFF | TGTGCCAGCAGCGTGTCCCCGAACACCGGGGAGCTGTTTTTT
. | . | TRBJ1-2 | TRBV11-1 | CASSSSNYGYTF | TGTGCCAGCTCGTCCTCTAACTATGGCTACACCTTC
. | . | TRBJ2-3 | TRBV7-2 | CASSNRGTDTQYF | TGTGCCAGCAGCAACAGGGGCACAGATACGCAGTATTTT
. | . | TRBJ1-1 | TRBV2 | CASMRGGRAEAFF | TGTGCCAGCATGAGGGGGGGGAGGGCTGAAGCTTTCTTT
TRBD1 | . | TRBJ1-1 | TRBV5-8 | CASSLRQGMNTEAFF | TGTGCCAGCAGCTTGCGACAGGGGATGAACACTGAAGCTTTCTTT
. | . | TRBJ2-3 | TRBV9 | CASAFGAFTDTQYF | TGTGCCAGTGCGTTCGGGGCTTTCACAGATACGCAGTATTTT
TRBD2 | . | TRBJ2-7 | TRBV7-6 | CASSLETSGEQYF | TGTGCCAGCAGCTTGGAGACTAGCGGTGAGCAGTACTTC
TRBD1 | . | TRBJ2-1 | TRBV7-6 | CASSLDGTGWNEQFF | TGTGCCAGCAGCTTAGATGGGACAGGGTGGAATGAGCAGTTCTTC
. | . | TRBJ2-7 | TRBV7-2 | CASSLEGTGGHEQYF | TGTGCCAGCAGCTTAGAGGGGACGGGGGGCCACGAGCAGTACTTC
. | . | TRBJ1-3 | TRBV10-3 | CAIRGTLGNTIYF | TGTGCCATCAGGGGCACGCTAGGAAACACCATATATTTT
. | . | TRBJ1-2 | TRBV6-6 | CASSPQTGDYGYTF | TGTGCCAGCAGTCCTCAGACAGGTGACTATGGCTACACCTTC
. | . | TRBJ1-4 | TRBV7-2 | CASSLRGGKLFF | TGTGCCAGCAGCTTACGGGGGGGGAAACTGTTTTTT
. | . | TRBJ1-6 | TRBV7-8 | CASSLGYNSPLHF | TGTGCCAGCAGCTTGGGGTATAATTCACCCCTCCACTTT
. | once | TRBJ2-5 | TRBV18 | CASLASLAQETQYF | TGTGCCAGCTTAGCCTCCTTGGCCCAAGAGACCCAGTACTTC
TRBD2 | . | TRBJ2-2 | TRBV7-2 | CASSFGTSGKGGELFF | TGTGCCAGCAGCTTCGGGACTAGCGGGAAAGGGGGGGAGCTGTTTTTT